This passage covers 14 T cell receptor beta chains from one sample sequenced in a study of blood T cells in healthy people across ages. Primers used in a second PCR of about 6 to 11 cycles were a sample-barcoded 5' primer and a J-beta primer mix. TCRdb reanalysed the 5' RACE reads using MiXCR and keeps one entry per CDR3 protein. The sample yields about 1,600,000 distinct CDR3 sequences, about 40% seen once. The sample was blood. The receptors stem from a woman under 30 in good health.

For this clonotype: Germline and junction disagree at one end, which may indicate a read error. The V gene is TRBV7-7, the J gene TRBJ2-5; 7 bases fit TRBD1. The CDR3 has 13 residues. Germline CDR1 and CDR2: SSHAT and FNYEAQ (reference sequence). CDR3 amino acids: CASSGQAQETKYF. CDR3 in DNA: TGTGCCAGCAGCGGACAGGCTCAAGAGACCAAGTACTTC.

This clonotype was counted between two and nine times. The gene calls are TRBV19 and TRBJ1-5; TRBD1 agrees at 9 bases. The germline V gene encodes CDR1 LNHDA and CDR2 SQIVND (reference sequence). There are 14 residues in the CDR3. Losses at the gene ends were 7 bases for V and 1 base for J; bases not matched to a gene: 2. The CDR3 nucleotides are TGTGCCAGTAAGGACAGGGGAAGCAATCAGCCCCAGCATTTT. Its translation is CASKDRGSNQPQHF.

CDR3 loop: CASGARLTDTQYF. The CDR3 coding sequence is TGTGCCAGCGGGGCAAGACTCACAGATACGCAGTATTTT. The V gene is TRBV14, the J gene TRBJ2-3; perhaps TRBD1 as D (5 bases). CDR3 length: 13 amino acids. Germline V gives CDR1 SGHDN, CDR2 FVKESK. The V and J ends lost 8 bases and 2 bases respectively, with 11 bases between them.

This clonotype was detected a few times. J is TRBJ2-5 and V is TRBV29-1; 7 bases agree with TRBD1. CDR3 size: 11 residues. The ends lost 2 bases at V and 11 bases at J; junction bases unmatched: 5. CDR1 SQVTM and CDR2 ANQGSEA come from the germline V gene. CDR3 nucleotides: TGCAGCGTTGAAACGACAGGGAAGCAGTACTTC. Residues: CSVETTGKQYF.

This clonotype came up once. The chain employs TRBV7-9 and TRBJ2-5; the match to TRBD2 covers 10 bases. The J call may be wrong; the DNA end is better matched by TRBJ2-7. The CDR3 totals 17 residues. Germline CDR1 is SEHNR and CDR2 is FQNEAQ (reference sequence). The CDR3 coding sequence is TGTGCCAGCAGCTTAGGCTCTTCCGGACTAGCGGTCTACGAGCAGTACTTC. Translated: CASSLGSSGLAVYEQYF.

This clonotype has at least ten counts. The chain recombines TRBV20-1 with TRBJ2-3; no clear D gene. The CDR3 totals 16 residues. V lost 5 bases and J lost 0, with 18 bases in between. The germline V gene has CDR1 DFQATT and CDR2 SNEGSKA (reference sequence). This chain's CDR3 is CSAADPRVSSTDTQYF. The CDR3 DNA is TGCAGTGCTGCGGACCCGCGAGTGTCTAGCACAGATACGCAGTATTTT.

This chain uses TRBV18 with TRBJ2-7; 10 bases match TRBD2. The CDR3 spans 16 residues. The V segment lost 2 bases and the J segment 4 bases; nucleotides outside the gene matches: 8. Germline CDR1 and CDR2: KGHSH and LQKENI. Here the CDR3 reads CASSPRSGRAEYEQYF. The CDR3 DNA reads TGTGCCAGCTCACCAAGAAGCGGGAGGGCCGAATACGAGCAGTACTTC.

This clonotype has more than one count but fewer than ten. CDR3 residues: CASSESGLQETQYF. The CDR3 region has the DNA TGCGCCAGCAGTGAGTCGGGACTCCAAGAGACCCAGTACTTC. V and J are TRBV10-1 and TRBJ2-5; weak D call: TRBD2 (6 bases). The V end lost 0 bases, the J end lost 1 base, and 6 bases lay between the germline ends. CDR1 and CDR2 from the germline V gene are WNHNN and SYGVQD (reference sequence). This CDR3 spans 14 amino acids.

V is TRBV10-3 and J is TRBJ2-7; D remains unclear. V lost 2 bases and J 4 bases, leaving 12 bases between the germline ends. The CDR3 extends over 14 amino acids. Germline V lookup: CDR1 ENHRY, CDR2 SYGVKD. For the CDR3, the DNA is TGTGCCATCAGTGAGGGTAGCCTGGAATACGAGCAGTACTTC. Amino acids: CAISEGSLEYEQYF.

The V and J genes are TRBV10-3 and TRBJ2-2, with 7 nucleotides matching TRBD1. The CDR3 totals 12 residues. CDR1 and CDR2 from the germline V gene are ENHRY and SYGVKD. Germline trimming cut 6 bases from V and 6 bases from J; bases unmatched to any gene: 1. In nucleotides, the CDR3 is TGTGCCATCAGGGACAGGCCCGGGGAGCTGTTTTTT. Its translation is CAIRDRPGELFF.

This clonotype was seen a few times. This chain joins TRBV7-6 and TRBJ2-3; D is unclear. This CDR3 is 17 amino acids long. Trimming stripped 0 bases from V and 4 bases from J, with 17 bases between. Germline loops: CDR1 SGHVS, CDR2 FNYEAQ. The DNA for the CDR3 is TGTGCCAGCAGCTTAGCAGGTGTCCTCAATGGGGCAGATACGCAGTATTTT. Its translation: CASSLAGVLNGADTQYF.

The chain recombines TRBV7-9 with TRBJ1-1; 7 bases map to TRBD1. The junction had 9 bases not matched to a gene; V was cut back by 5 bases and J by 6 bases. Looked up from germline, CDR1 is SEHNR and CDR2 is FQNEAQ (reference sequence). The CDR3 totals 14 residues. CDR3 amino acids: CASSRQGYDAEAFF. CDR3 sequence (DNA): TGTGCCAGCAGCCGACAGGGTTATGACGCTGAAGCTTTCTTT.

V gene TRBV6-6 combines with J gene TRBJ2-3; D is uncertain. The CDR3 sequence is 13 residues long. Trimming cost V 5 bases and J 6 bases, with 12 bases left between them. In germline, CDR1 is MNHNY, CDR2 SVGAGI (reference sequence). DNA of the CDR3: TGTGCCAGCAGTCCACTCCGGCCCGATACGCAGTATTTT. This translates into CASSPLRPDTQYF.

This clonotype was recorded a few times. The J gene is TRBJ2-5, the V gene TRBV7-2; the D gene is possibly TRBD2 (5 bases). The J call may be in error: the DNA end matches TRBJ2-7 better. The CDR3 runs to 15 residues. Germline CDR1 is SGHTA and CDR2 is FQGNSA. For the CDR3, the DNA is TGTGCCAGCAGCGTCAGCGGACTGGTGGCCCACGAGCAGTACTTC. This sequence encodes CASSVSGLVAHEQYF.